These 22 T cell receptor beta chains came from one sample sequenced in a study of blood T cells in healthy people across ages. A second PCR of roughly 7 to 11 cycles used a sample-barcoded 5' primer and a J-beta primer mix. One entry per CDR3 protein results from TCRdb running MiXCR on the 5' RACE reads. Of roughly 790,000 distinct CDR3 sequences listed, about 40% are singletons. Sequencing was performed on blood. These receptors came from a woman aged 55-70 years in good health.

The rearrangement links TRBV11-2 to TRBJ2-5; 12 bases align to TRBD2. This CDR3 is 16 amino acids long. Germline trimming cut 5 bases from V and 11 bases from J; bases unmatched to any gene: 15. Germline assignment: CDR1 SGHAT and CDR2 FQNNGV. The CDR3 bases are TGTGCCAGCAGCCCCCGACTAGCGGGAGTGGGGAATGAGCAGTACTTC. Translating it yields CASSPRLAGVGNEQYF.

The chain carries TRBV12-3 or TRBV12-4 and TRBJ2-5; D is unclear. The end of the DNA is better explained by TRBJ2-7, so the J call may be wrong. This CDR3 has 11 amino acids. The CDR3 loop reads CASGGESEQYF. The DNA for the CDR3 is TGTGCCAGCGGTGGGGAAAGCGAGCAGTACTTC.

This clonotype was found many times. The rearrangement links TRBV5-1 to TRBJ2-7; D ambiguous. In germline, CDR1 is SGHRS, CDR2 YFSETQ. The ends were cut back, 0 bases at V and 4 bases at J, with 14 bases in the middle. This CDR3 comprises 15 residues. The CDR3 nucleotides read TGCGCCAGCAGCTTGGTTCAGGCATCCCGTTACGAGCAGTACTTC. Residues: CASSLVQASRYEQYF. Full variable domain (missing parts from reference TRBV5-1 and TRBJ2-7): KAGVTQTPRYLIKTRGQQVTLSCSPISGHRSVSWYQQTPGQGLQFLFEYFSETQRNKGNFPGRFSGRQFSNSRSEMNVSTLELGDSALYLCASSLVQASRYEQYFGPGTRLTVT.

This clonotype was counted only a few times. CDR3 DNA: TGTGCCAGCAGCCGAGTAACAGGACAGGGGACCATTCAGTACTTC. Its translation is CASSRVTGQGTIQYF. The gene calls are TRBV7-2 and TRBJ2-4; the match to TRBD1 covers 9 bases. The CDR3 sequence is 15 residues long. Germline CDR1 SGHTA, CDR2 FQGNSA. V shed 5 bases and J 9 bases; nucleotides not matched to a gene: 11.

The chain joins TRBV19 to TRBJ1-5, with D perhaps TRBD1 (6 bases). The CDR3 is 15 residues long. The germline V gene encodes CDR1 LNHDA and CDR2 SQIVND (reference sequence). Trimming removed 5 bases from V and 2 bases from J, with 13 bases in between. The CDR3: CASSEGGAGNQPQHF. CDR3 coding DNA: TGTGCCAGTAGTGAGGGGGGAGCTGGCAATCAGCCCCAGCATTTT.

This clonotype was seen more than once but under ten times. Written as DNA, the CDR3 is TGCAGTGCTGTGTTCAGGGAGGCTGGCTACACCTTC. Translation gives CSAVFREAGYTF. The V call is TRBV20-1, the J call TRBJ1-2; D might be TRBD1 (5 bases). Germline CDR1 DFQATT, CDR2 SNEGSKA (reference sequence). Deletions cut 5 bases from V and 7 bases from J, with 14 bases between. The CDR3 runs 12 residues.

As to this clonotype: One end of the junction is discordant with germline, which a read error may explain. The V call is TRBV20-1, the J call TRBJ2-5, with D maybe TRBD2 (5 bases). Germline V CDR1 and CDR2: DFQATT, SNEGSKA (reference sequence). This CDR3 comprises 14 residues. CDR3 bases: TGCAGTGCTGGAGATTGGCAGCGGCAAGAGACCCAGTACTTC. The encoded protein is CSAGDWQRQETQYF.

The V call is TRBV20-1, the J call TRBJ2-7; TRBD1 or TRBD2 may be the D gene (5 bases each). Germline CDR1 is DFQATT and CDR2 is SNEGSKA (reference sequence). The CDR3 spans 13 residues. V was shortened by 3 bases and J by 4 bases, with 13 bases between the two germline ends. The CDR3: CSASGGPQYEQYF. CDR3 bases: TGCAGTGCTAGTGGGGGTCCTCAGTACGAGCAGTACTTC.

This clonotype was picked up a small number of times. This sequence joins TRBV7-2 and TRBJ1-1, with unresolved D. CDR1 and CDR2 from the germline V gene are SGHTA and FQGNSA. CDR3 size: 14 residues. Trimming shortened V by 0 bases and J by 4 bases, and 9 bases separated the two germline ends. The CDR3 reads CASSLASGPTEAFF. In nucleotides, the CDR3 is TGTGCCAGCAGCTTAGCGTCCGGTCCCACTGAAGCTTTCTTT.

The chain is built from TRBV7-2 and TRBJ1-1; no firm D call. The germline V gene encodes CDR1 SGHTA and CDR2 FQGNSA. The ends were cut back, 4 bases at V and 3 bases at J, with 9 bases in the middle. The CDR3 has 13 residues. CDR3 sequence (DNA): TGTGCCAGCAGCTCTCAGGAGGACACTGAAGCTTTCTTT. Protein product: CASSSQEDTEAFF.

This clonotype occurred a few times. The gene calls are TRBV11-2 and TRBJ2-1; D possibly corresponds to TRBD2 (5 bases). The CDR3 covers 15 residues. V lost 6 bases and J lost 6, with 18 bases in between. Germline V gene lookup returns CDR1 SGHAT and CDR2 FQNNGV. The CDR3 coding sequence is TGTGCCAGCAGACCGATCCCTGGGGAGCTCAATGAGCAGTTCTTC. It is translated as CASRPIPGELNEQFF.

The J gene is TRBJ2-7, the V gene TRBV29-1, with D possibly matching TRBD1 (6 bases). The CDR3 consists of 14 residues. V was clipped by 1 base and J by 2 bases, with 12 bases between them. Germline assignment: CDR1 SQVTM and CDR2 ANQGSEA. For the CDR3, the DNA is TGCAGCGTTGAAGTGCCGGGACACCCCTACGAGCAGTACTTC. It is translated as CSVEVPGHPYEQYF.

This clonotype turned up a few times. The chain combines TRBV27 with TRBJ1-1; D perhaps matches TRBD1 (6 bases). CDR1 is MNHEY and CDR2 is SMNVEV in the germline V gene (reference sequence). The length of the CDR3 is 14 residues. V dropped 4 bases and J dropped 6 bases, with 15 bases sitting between them. This CDR3 is CASSSEQGRAEAFF. CDR3 in DNA: TGTGCCAGCAGTTCGGAACAGGGAAGGGCTGAAGCTTTCTTT.

With regard to this clonotype: One junction end does not reproduce the germline sequence, and a read error may be involved. The V gene is TRBV7-2, the J gene TRBJ1-4, with D possibly matching TRBD1 (5 bases). The CDR3 spans 16 residues. CDR1 and CDR2 (germline): SGHTA, FQGNSA. CDR3 sequence: CASSSPRGGTNGKLFF. DNA for the CDR3: TGTGCCAGCAGCTCCCCCCGGGGGGGAACTAATGGAAAACTGTTTTTT.

In this sample, this clonotype turned up once. The V and J genes are TRBV5-1 and TRBJ2-3; 10 nucleotides line up with TRBD1. The CDR3 loop spans 15 amino acids. Looked up from germline, CDR1 is SGHRS and CDR2 is YFSETQ. The ends lost 5 bases at V and 3 bases at J; junction bases unmatched: 6. CDR3 coding DNA: TGCGCCAGCAGTGCCGACAGGGGGCTTACAGATACGCAGTATTTT. Its translation is CASSADRGLTDTQYF.

This clonotype was detected only a few times. The rearrangement uses TRBV28 and TRBJ2-7; no clear D gene. Germline values: CDR1 MDHEN, CDR2 SYDVKM. V lost 5 bases and J lost 4, with 9 bases in between. The CDR3 has 12 residues. In DNA form, the CDR3 reads TGTGCCAGCAGTATCTCGGTGTACGAGCAGTACTTC. It codes for CASSISVYEQYF.

The chain links TRBV25-1 to TRBJ2-7; no clear D gene. The CDR3 sequence is 13 residues long. The V end was cut by 5 bases, the J end by 4 bases, with 12 bases between. Per germline, CDR1 MGHDK and CDR2 SYGVNS. The CDR3 spells CASSTLLGYEQYF. The CDR3 nucleotides are TGTGCCAGCAGTACGCTTCTTGGTTACGAGCAGTACTTC.

This clonotype was counted ten times or more. The rearrangement links TRBV29-1 to TRBJ2-2; tentatively, D is TRBD1 (6 bases). This CDR3 has 16 residues. The V end lost 6 bases, the J end lost 0 bases, and 17 bases lay between the germline ends. Germline CDR1 reads SQVTM; CDR2 reads ANQGSEA. The CDR3 loop reads CSVLGAQRANTGELFF. CDR3 coding DNA: TGCAGCGTCCTGGGGGCACAGAGAGCGAACACCGGGGAGCTGTTTTTT.

This clonotype appeared a few times. The chain links TRBV12-3 or TRBV12-4 to TRBJ2-2; maybe TRBD1 (6 bases). The CDR3 has 14 residues. The germline V and J ends were trimmed by 5 bases and 1 base, with 8 bases remaining between them. CDR3 in DNA: TGTGCCAGCAGTCGGACAGAGAACACCGGGGAGCTGTTTTTT. Amino acid sequence: CASSRTENTGELFF.

About this clonotype itself: A much more abundant neighbour one base away suggests this may be a read error. The V gene is TRBV4-2, the J gene TRBJ2-1; D possibly corresponds to TRBD2 (6 bases). The end of the DNA fits TRBJ2-7 better, so the J call may be wrong. This CDR3 has 15 amino acids. Germline-derived CDR1 and CDR2 are LGHNA and YNFKEQ. DNA of the CDR3: TGTGCCAGCAGCCAGAGGACTATCTCCTACAATGAGCAGTACTTC. Amino acids: CASSQRTISYNEQYF.

V and J are TRBV5-1 and TRBJ1-4; 7 bases are a match to TRBD1. There are 14 residues in the CDR3. After removal of 5 bases from V and 3 bases from J, the junction contained 4 bases not matched to a gene. Germline V gives CDR1 SGHRS, CDR2 YFSETQ. CDR3 sequence reads: CASREGTANEKLFF. CDR3 in DNA: TGCGCCAGCAGGGAAGGGACAGCTAATGAAAAACTGTTTTTT. The variable domain in full, with the rest retrieved from reference TRBV5-1 and TRBJ1-4, is KAGVTQTPRYLIKTRGQQVTLSCSPISGHRSVSWYQQTPGQGLQFLFEYFSETQRNKGNFPGRFSGRQFSNSRSEMNVSTLELGDSALYLCASREGTANEKLFFGSGTQLSVL.

This clonotype showed up just a few times. This chain joins TRBV4-3 and TRBJ2-3, with D perhaps matching TRBD2 (6 bases). From germline, CDR1 is LGHNA and CDR2 YSLEER. Trimming took off 4 bases at V and 0 bases at J, with 23 bases between the two ends. This CDR3 is built from 19 residues. CDR3 sequence: CASSPYRGSLSPSTDTQYF. Here the CDR3 DNA reads TGCGCCAGCAGCCCCTACCGGGGGTCCCTTTCCCCTAGCACAGATACGCAGTATTTT.